This is a list of T cell receptor beta chains from one sample in a study of blood T cells in healthy people across ages. Via MiXCR, TCRdb re-called the 5' RACE reads, giving one row per CDR3 protein. In the table there are around 780,000 distinct CDR3 sequences, around 24% of which are singletons. These records were also assigned to another study, of T cells of mothers and their children.

Sequencing input: blood. The receptors derive from a boy between 10 and 17 years old in good health. The CDR3 runs from the conserved cysteine through the conserved F or W. The D gene is left open where the match is weak. Rows may omit the clone size; those that give it use once, few, many or a size class.

CDR3aa	CDR3nt	abundance	d_gene	j_gene	v_gene
CASNQGQEYQETQYF	TGTGCCAGCAACCAAGGGCAGGAGTACCAAGAGACCCAGTACTTC	.	.	TRBJ2-5	TRBV3-1
CASSAGTELVTEAFF	TGTGCCAGCAGCGCGGGGACAGAGTTAGTCACTGAAGCTTTCTTT	.	TRBD1	TRBJ1-1	TRBV9
CASSGFPNTGELSF	TGTGCCAGCAGTGGGTTCCCGAACACCGGGGAGCTGTCTTTT	few	.	TRBJ2-2	TRBV11-2
CASSEFPKGMYF	TGCGCCAGCAGTGAGTTCCCGAAAGGGATGTACTTC	few	.	TRBJ2-1	TRBV10-2
CASSPLRGQTGAQYF	TGTGCCAGCAGTCCCTTGCGGGGGCAAACGGGGGCCCAGTACTTC	.	.	TRBJ2-5	TRBV28
CSVNLDLAGTDTQYF	TGCAGCGTCAACCTTGATCTTGCGGGTACAGATACGCAGTATTTT	few	.	TRBJ2-3	TRBV29-1
CASSSQGARNTGELFF	TGTGCCAGCAGCTCGCAGGGGGCAAGGAACACCGGGGAGCTGTTTTTT	.	TRBD1	TRBJ2-2	TRBV7-6
CASSQDFPGTVNTEAFF	TGTGCCAGCAGCCAAGATTTCCCAGGGACCGTGAACACTGAAGCTTTCTTT	.	.	TRBJ1-1	TRBV5-5
CASSGSYTEAFF	TGCGCCAGCAGCGGAAGCTATACTGAAGCTTTCTTT	few	.	TRBJ1-1	TRBV5-1
CASRQVTQGALHF	TGTGCCAGCAGACAAGTGACTCAGGGTGCCCTCCACTTT	.	.	TRBJ1-6	TRBV6-5
CASQDSQPDTQYF	TGTGCCAGCCAAGACTCGCAGCCAGATACGCAGTATTTT	few	.	TRBJ2-3	TRBV18
CSATNWGTGPQETQYF	TGCAGTGCTACGAACTGGGGGACAGGGCCCCAAGAGACCCAGTACTTC	many	TRBD1	TRBJ2-5	TRBV20-1
CSVLYPDSTNTQYF	TGCAGCGTTCTATACCCGGACAGTACTAATACGCAGTATTTT	few	.	TRBJ2-3	TRBV29-1
CASSSDPGQGNSQPRHF	TGTGCCAGCAGCTCGGACCCAGGACAGGGGAACAGTCAGCCCCGGCATTTT	once	TRBD1	TRBJ1-5	TRBV7-3
CASSSTGPDGHF	TGTGCCAGCAGTTCAACCGGACCCGATGGGCATTTT	.	.	TRBJ1-5	TRBV28
CASSVAETNPNNEQFF	TGTGCCAGCAGCGTAGCGGAGACTAACCCAAACAATGAGCAGTTCTTC	.	.	TRBJ2-1	TRBV9
CSAGPPLGGELFF	TGCAGTGCTGGACCTCCACTTGGCGGGGAGCTGTTTTTT	.	.	TRBJ2-2	TRBV20-1
CSTNPGLVQGNEQFF	TGCAGTACAAACCCCGGACTAGTACAGGGCAATGAGCAGTTCTTC	.	.	TRBJ2-1	TRBV20-1
CASSHNPTGYSNQPQHF	TGTGCCAGCAGTCATAACCCGACAGGTTATAGCAATCAGCCCCAGCATTTT	.	.	TRBJ1-5	TRBV27
CASSTRNRQTGELFF	TGTGCCAGCAGTACGAGGAACAGGCAAACCGGGGAGCTGTTTTTT	few	.	TRBJ2-2	TRBV12-3/TRBV12-4
CASSFPGQGIYEQYF	TGTGCCAGCAGTTTTCCGGGACAGGGAATCTACGAGCAGTACTTC	.	TRBD1	TRBJ2-7	TRBV12-3/TRBV12-4
CASSFEGVGNQPQHF	TGTGCCAGCAGCTTCGAAGGGGTCGGAAATCAGCCCCAGCATTTT	.	.	TRBJ1-5	TRBV3-1
CASGRPSTDTQYF	TGTGCCAGCGGTCGACCCAGCACAGATACGCAGTATTTT	once	.	TRBJ2-3	TRBV6-2/TRBV6-3
CVTSRARGADRETQYF	TGTGTCACCAGCAGAGCCCGGGGAGCAGATCGAGAGACCCAGTACTTC	.	.	TRBJ2-5	TRBV15
CSAVPGSPDYEQYF	TGCAGTGCCGTGCCCGGGTCCCCTGATTACGAGCAGTACTTC	.	.	TRBJ2-7	TRBV20-1
CASSFEGGAYNEQFF	TGTGCCAGCAGTTTCGAAGGAGGGGCCTACAATGAGCAGTTCTTC	once	.	TRBJ2-1	TRBV6-6
CASSLPTEGANEKLFF	TGTGCCAGCAGTTTGCCAACGGAGGGGGCGAATGAAAAACTGTTTTTT	few	TRBD1	TRBJ1-4	TRBV28
CASSGAGEGYEQYF	TGTGCCAGCTCGGGGGCAGGGGAAGGTTATGAGCAGTACTTC	.	.	TRBJ2-7	TRBV18
CARSPGLDEQFF	TGTGCCAGAAGCCCCGGTCTCGATGAGCAGTTCTTC	.	.	TRBJ2-1	TRBV7-9
CASSQGPGDGEKLFF	TGCGCCAGCAGCCAAGGGCCAGGGGATGGAGAAAAACTGTTTTTT	.	.	TRBJ1-4	TRBV4-3